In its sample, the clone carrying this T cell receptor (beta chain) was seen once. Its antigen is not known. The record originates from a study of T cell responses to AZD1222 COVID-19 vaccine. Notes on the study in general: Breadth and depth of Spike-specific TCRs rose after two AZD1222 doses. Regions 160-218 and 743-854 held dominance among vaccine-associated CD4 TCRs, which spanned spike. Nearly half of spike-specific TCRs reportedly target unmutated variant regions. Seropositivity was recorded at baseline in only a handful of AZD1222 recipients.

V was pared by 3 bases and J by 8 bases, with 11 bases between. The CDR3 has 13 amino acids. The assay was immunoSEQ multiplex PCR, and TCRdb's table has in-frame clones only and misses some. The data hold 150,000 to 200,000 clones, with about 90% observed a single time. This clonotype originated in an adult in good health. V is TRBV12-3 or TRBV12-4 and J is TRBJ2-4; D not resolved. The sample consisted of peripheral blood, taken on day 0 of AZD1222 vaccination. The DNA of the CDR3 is TGTGCCAGCAGTTTGGATAGTACGGACATTCAGTACTTC. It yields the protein CASSLDSTDIQYF.